This T cell receptor (beta chain) was identified during a study of pediatric ulcerative colitis. This CDR3 region has 12 residues. Trimming removed 5 bases at V and 8 bases at J, with 9 bases between. Germline lookup yields CDR1 SGHTA and CDR2 FQGTGA. Sequencing was at survey level. Clones were read by immunoSEQ multiplex PCR, and TCRdb kept only the in-frame ones, dropping some. This sample has 15,000 to 20,000 clones, with around 80% found just once. Rectal tissue came from one to two pinch biopsies taken at colonoscopy. Notes on the study in general: Two rectal CDR3 clonotypes occurred in all ulcerative colitis patients. Rectal pinch biopsies may have included blood-derived T cells, especially in patients with overt colitis. Total lymphocyte DNA, not sorted subsets, was the template.

As concerns this clone: As yet, its antigen is unknown.

V gene TRBV7-3 combines with J gene TRBJ2-2; D gene ambiguous. This sequence was found in a boy between 5 and 17 years old who was a control in a study of pediatric ulcerative colitis. Material for sequencing was gut tissue. CDR3 in amino acids: CASSGIGGELFF. Written as DNA, the CDR3 is TGTGCCAGCAGCGGTATAGGGGGGGAGCTGTTTTTT.